The 18 T cell receptor beta chains presented below share a single source sample, sequenced in a study of T cell clonality in common variable immunodeficiency. Assay used: immunoSEQ multiplex PCR; TCRdb lists only in-frame clones, some missing. Singletons are absent from the sample, which has over 35,000 clones. The sequencing sample was made of peripheral blood mononuclear cells. The receptors derive from a person between 18 and 69 years old in good health.

There are many counts of this clone. The CDR3 end is not reached by the read, which stops 3 residues before it; the germline J gene fills it in. The J gene is TRBJ2-3, the V gene TRBV7-9, with a possible D match to TRBD2 (6 bases). Trimming removed 5 bases from V and 2 bases from J, with 11 bases in between. Germline lookup yields CDR1 SEHNR and CDR2 FQNEAQ (reference sequence). The CDR3 sequence is 14 residues long. The CDR3 reads CASSRDSNTDTQYF. Incomplete CDR3 DNA: TGTGCCAGCAGCCGGGACTCCAACACAGATACG.

This clone was detected a few times. Coverage ceases 3 residues before the CDR3 finishes, and the germline J gene fills in the end. The rearrangement joins TRBV11-3 to TRBJ2-1; 9 bases match TRBD2. The CDR3 consists of 15 residues. CDR1 SGHNT and CDR2 YENEEA come from the germline V gene. With V trimmed by 5 bases and J by 7 bases, 9 bases remained unmatched. CDR3 residues: CASSHAGGVQNEQFF. Partial CDR3 DNA: TGTGCCAGCAGCCACGCGGGGGGGGTACAGAATGAG.

This clone was observed at least ten times. The observed sequence ends 3 residues before the CDR3 terminus, with the missing tail filled in from the germline J gene. The chain carries TRBV2 and TRBJ2-5, with D uncertain. CDR3 length: 13 residues. Germline V gene data show CDR1 as SNHLY and CDR2 as FYNNEI. V lost 1 base, J lost 2 bases, and 5 bases lay in between. The DNA read from the CDR3 is TGTGCCAGCAGTGAAGAGGTGCAAGAGACC. It specifies CASSEEVQET. The entire CDR3 protein is CASSEEVQETQYF.

Ten or more counts support this clone. The CDR3 goes on 3 residues after the read ends, and that part is filled in from the germline J gene. This sequence joins TRBV4-2 and TRBJ1-3; 7 bases are a match to TRBD1. This CDR3 region has 15 residues. CDR1 is LGHNA, CDR2 YNFKEQ, per germline. The junction had 2 bases not matched to a gene; V was cut back by 3 bases and J by 0 bases. CDR3 DNA, as far as it was read: TGTGCCAGCAGCCAGGGACAGCTCTCTGGAAACACC. Translating gives CASSQGQLSGNT. The whole CDR3 protein reads CASSQGQLSGNTIYF.

This clone showed up many times. The read finishes 3 residues shy of the CDR3 end, and the germline J gene is used to complete it. The chain recombines TRBV11-2 with TRBJ2-5; D is unresolved. Germline lookup yields CDR1 SGHAT and CDR2 FQNNGV. CDR3 length equals 14 residues. V lost 1 base and J lost 3, with 9 bases in between. CDR3 DNA, as far as it was read: TGTGCCAGCAGCTTAGCGCGTCACGAAGAGACC. It specifies CASSLARHEET. The whole CDR3 region reads CASSLARHEETQYF.

In its sample, this clone was seen many times. The read is 3 residues too short to cover the CDR3 end, so that end is filled in from the germline J gene. V usage is TRBV29-1 and J usage is TRBJ1-4; D remains ambiguous. CDR1 is SQVTM and CDR2 is ANQGSEA in the germline V gene. V lost 6 bases and J 3 bases, leaving 8 bases between the germline ends. The length of the CDR3 is 12 residues. The sequenced part of the CDR3 DNA is TGCAGCGTGCAGGCAGCTAATGAAAAA. The encoded protein is CSVQAANEK. The CDR3 as a whole reads CSVQAANEKLFF.

This clone showed up many times. The read terminates 3 residues ahead of where the CDR3 ends, so the germline J gene completes it. J is TRBJ2-3 and V is TRBV10-3; 7 nucleotides line up with TRBD1. J lost 5 bases, V lost 8 bases, and 10 bases had no gene match. Germline V lookup: CDR1 ENHRY, CDR2 SYGVKD. CDR3 length equals 14 residues. The CDR3: CAIAAGGSGDTQYF. CDR3 bases read: TGTGCCATCGCCGCAGGGGGAAGTGGAGATACG.

This clone occurred a few times. At one end, the junction sequence differs from germline, possibly due to a read error. The sequenced fragment ends 3 residues before the CDR3 boundary, so the rest is inferred from the germline J gene. The V gene is TRBV7-7, the J gene TRBJ1-2; D uncertain. Germline V gene sequence: CDR1 SSHAT, CDR2 FNYEAQ (reference sequence). The CDR3 is made up of 13 amino acids. CDR3 DNA (partial): TGTGCTAGCAGCTTAGGGAACCAGGAAGAC. Its translation is CASSLGNQED. In full, the CDR3 is CASSLGNQEDYTF. The full variable domain, rest sourced from reference TRBV7-7 and TRBJ1-2, is GAGVSQSPRYKVTKRGQDVTLRCDPISSHATLYWYQQALGQGPEFLTYFNYEAQPDKSGLPSDRFSAERPEGSISTLTIQRTEQRDSAMYRCASSLGNQEDYTFGSGTRLTVV.

The sample holds many counts of this clone. With the read ending 3 residues before the CDR3 end, the germline J gene is used to fill in that end. The genes are TRBV7-9 and TRBJ1-2, with a tentative D call TRBD1 (6 bases). Per the germline V gene, CDR1 is SEHNR and CDR2 is FQNEAQ (reference sequence). CDR3 length: 13 amino acids. The CDR3 protein is CASSPQGNEGYTF. Incomplete CDR3 DNA: TGTGCCAGCAGCCCTCAGGGGAACGAGGGC.

This clone was seen many times. Coverage ceases 3 residues before the CDR3 finishes, and the germline J gene fills in the end. The V gene is TRBV19, the J gene TRBJ2-7; 10 positions agree with TRBD1. V shed 3 bases and J 0 bases; nucleotides not matched to a gene: 5. CDR3 length: 16 amino acids. Germline-derived CDR1 and CDR2 are LNHDA and SQIVND (reference sequence). The sequenced CDR3 bases are TGTGCCAGTAGTATCGGGACAGGGGACTTCTCCTACGAG. This sequence encodes CASSIGTGDFSYE. The whole CDR3 protein reads CASSIGTGDFSYEQYF.

This clone was observed a few times. The read is 3 residues too short to cover the CDR3 end, so that end is filled in from the germline J gene. V usage is TRBV30 and J usage is TRBJ2-5; D perhaps matches TRBD2 (7 bases). The CDR3 sequence is 14 residues long. Germline V gives CDR1 GTSNPN, CDR2 SVGIG (reference sequence). The V and J ends lost 5 bases and 4 bases respectively, with 17 bases between them. The CDR3 DNA, read in part, is TGTGCCTGGTCCCAACGGGGGGCTGGAGAGACC. Amino acids: CAWSQRGAGET. The CDR3, in full, reads CAWSQRGAGETQYF.

This clone appeared many times. CDR3 bases read: TGCGCCAGCAGCCATGTCGACAGTAACTATGGC. Translating it yields CASSHVDSNYG. The CDR3 reads in full as CASSHVDSNYGYTF. V usage is TRBV4-1 and J usage is TRBJ1-2, with D perhaps TRBD1 (5 bases). The read ends 3 residues early relative to the CDR3; the germline J gene fills the gap. The CDR3 length is 14 residues. Germline V CDR1 and CDR2: MGHRA, YSYEKL. V was clipped by 3 bases and J by 1 base, with 9 bases between them.

This clone was observed many times. The read ends 3 residues before the CDR3 terminus; that terminus is restored from the germline J gene. The chain recombines TRBV12-3 or TRBV12-4 with TRBJ2-7; tentative D call: TRBD1 (6 bases). V lost 1 base to trimming and J lost 4 bases, with 11 bases between them. This CDR3 contains 14 residues. Incomplete CDR3 DNA: TGTGCCAGCAGTTTAGGGATAGGGGGATACGAG. Protein: CASSLGIGGYE. The full CDR3 sequence reads CASSLGIGGYEQYF.

This clone was seen ten or more times. The CDR3 goes on 3 residues after the read ends, and that part is filled in from the germline J gene. The chain joins TRBV7-6 to TRBJ2-1; TRBD2 is a possible D gene (5 bases). CDR3 length: 15 residues. From germline, CDR1 is SGHVS and CDR2 FNYEAQ. V lost 4 bases and J lost 3, with 13 bases in between. CDR3: CASSSTTSRYNEQFF. The DNA read from the CDR3 is TGTGCCAGCAGCTCGACTACGTCCCGCTACAATGAG. The variable domain in full, with the rest retrieved from reference TRBV7-6 and TRBJ2-1, is GAGVSQSPRYKVTKRGQDVALRCDPISGHVSLYWYRQALGQGPEFLTYFNYEAQQDKSGLPNDRFSAERPEGSISTLTIQRTEQRDSAMYRCASSSTTSRYNEQFFGPGTRLTVL.

This clone showed up many times. The covered CDR3 bases are TGTGCCTGGAAGGTTTCGACAGGGCACGAG. Translating gives CAWKVSTGHE. The complete CDR3 sequence is CAWKVSTGHEQYF. V gene TRBV30 combines with J gene TRBJ2-7; 7 nucleotides align to TRBD1. The read ends 3 residues early relative to the CDR3; the germline J gene fills the gap. Unmatched junction bases numbered 8, after V lost 4 bases and J lost 5 bases. The germline gives CDR1 GTSNPN, CDR2 SVGIG (reference sequence). The CDR3 runs 13 residues.

In its sample, this clone was seen a few times. The CDR3 DNA, read in part, is TGTGCCAGCTCACCAGCTAGCGGGACAAACCACGAC. This sequence encodes CASSPASGTNHD. In full, the CDR3 reads CASSPASGTNHDYTF. V is TRBV18 and J is TRBJ1-2, with TRBD1 as a possible D gene (6 bases). With the read ending 3 residues before the CDR3 end, the germline J gene is used to fill in that end. The germline V gene encodes CDR1 KGHSH and CDR2 LQKENI. This CDR3 is built from 15 residues.

This clone was seen many times. The missing CDR3 end, 3 residues past where the read stops, is filled in from the germline J gene. The chain uses TRBV20-1 and TRBJ2-7; 7 nucleotides align to TRBD2. The germline CDR1 and CDR2 sequences are DFQATT and SNEGSKA (reference sequence). Trimming at V came to 0 bases and at J to 4 bases, leaving 6 bases not matched to a gene. The CDR3 length is 14 residues. CDR3 residues: CSARDQGRGYEQYF. Incomplete CDR3 DNA: TGCAGTGCTAGAGATCAAGGGAGGGGATACGAG.

Many counts were recorded for this clone. The read terminates 3 residues before the CDR3 end, so the remaining end is supplied by the germline J gene. This chain joins TRBV30 and TRBJ1-2; 10 bases are a match to TRBD1. Germline CDR1 and CDR2: GTSNPN and SVGIG (reference sequence). The CDR3 is 18 residues long. Trimming at V came to 3 bases and at J to 2 bases, leaving 15 bases not matched to a gene. The sequenced part of the CDR3 DNA is TGTGCCTGGAGGGACAGGGGGACCCTTCCATTACCCAACTATGGC. Amino acid sequence: CAWRDRGTLPLPNYG. The entire CDR3 reads CAWRDRGTLPLPNYGYTF.